This T cell receptor beta chain is from a study of T cell repertoires in cytomegalovirus infection. Study summary: From public TCR beta signatures came an indication of both CMV infection and matching HLA type.

Remarks on this clonotype: A single base separates this from a much larger clone, so it may be a read error.

MiXCR, run by TCRdb on the reads, gives a single entry per CDR3 protein. The table lists fewer than 700,000 distinct CDR3 sequences, roughly 26% of them singletons. The specimen sequenced was CD8+ T cells from PBMCs. The clonotype comes from a human donor in good health (CMV status not recorded). Some clones in this sample may be carry-over from other donors' samples.

CDR3 loop: CVSTGTSGLIYNEQFF. The CDR3 nucleotides are TGTGTCAGCACCGGGACTAGCGGGCTCATCTACAATGAGCAGTTCTTC. This chain joins TRBV7-6 and TRBJ2-1, with 12 bases identical to TRBD2. Germline CDR1 and CDR2: SGHVS and FNYEAQ. The CDR3 consists of 16 residues.